This TCR beta chain was found in a study of T cells in Graves' hyperthyroidism and ophthalmopathy. Germline assignment: CDR1 GTSNPN and CDR2 SVGIG (reference sequence). The J segment lost 6 bases and the V segment lost 3 bases, leaving 7 bases of the junction unmatched. The CDR3 runs 14 residues. This clonotype has a count of ten or more. Researchers took RNA transcripts and amplified the TCR beta CDR3 regions from them. A first-round RT-PCR of the TCR CDR3 used the HTBI primer set. TCRdb reanalysed the multiplex PCR reads using MiXCR and keeps one entry per CDR3 protein. The data show under 450,000 distinct CDR3 sequences, with approximately 13% seen just once and less than 25% held by the top ten.

This receptor was obtained from a man under 40 with Graves' hyperthyroidism that later progressed to Graves' ophthalmopathy. The chain employs TRBV30 and TRBJ1-5, with 8 bases identical to TRBD1. What was sequenced was blood. CDR3 sequence (DNA): TGTGCCTGGAGAAGGACAGGGCAGGCTCAGCCCCAGCATTTT. Translation gives CAWRRTGQAQPQHF.